The 16 T cell receptor beta chains below all came from one sample that was sequenced in a study of PD-L1 blockade in urothelial cancer. Generated by immunoSEQ multiplex PCR, the TCRdb table keeps only in-frame clones and is missing some. The sample has just under 65,000 clones, 81% seen once. Described time point: pretreatment peripheral blood. Sequenced here: PBMCs, sampled around atezolizumab (anti-PD-L1) treatment. Receptors originate from a man aged 65 to 85 with urothelial cancer.

The gene calls are TRBV2 and TRBJ2-1; 9 positions match TRBD2. Germline-derived CDR1 and CDR2 are SNHLY and FYNNEI. J was trimmed by 5 bases and V by 6 bases; bases with no gene match: 20. CDR3 size: 19 residues. The CDR3 DNA reads TGTGCCAGCAGAATGAAGGTATCTAGCGGGAATGCTTTAGACAATGAGCAGTTCTTC. Residues: CASRMKVSSGNALDNEQFF.

The chain links TRBV5-4 to TRBJ1-2; 7 bases fit TRBD1. After removal of 2 bases from V and 6 bases from J, the junction contained 4 bases not matched to a gene. Germline-derived CDR1 and CDR2 are SGHNT and YYREEE (reference sequence). The CDR3 is 13 amino acids. CDR3 coding DNA: TGTGCCAGCAGCTTTGACAGGGTGCATGGCTACACCTTC. It specifies CASSFDRVHGYTF.

The chain recombines TRBV7-6 with TRBJ2-1, with 9 positions matching TRBD1. Germline V gene lookup returns CDR1 SGHVS and CDR2 FNYEAQ. The junction had 7 bases not matched to a gene; V was cut back by 6 bases and J by 4 bases. The length of the CDR3 is 15 residues. In DNA, the CDR3 is TGTGCCAGCAGTCCCCCCGGGACAGGGTACAATGAGCAGTTCTTC. Amino acid sequence: CASSPPGTGYNEQFF.

With regard to this clone: Within the sample, other DNA sequences also encode this same CDR3. V usage is TRBV7-2 and J usage is TRBJ1-1; no clear D. The germline V gene encodes CDR1 SGHTA and CDR2 FQGNSA. The ends were cut back, 4 bases at V and 1 base at J, with 7 bases in the middle. The CDR3 covers 13 residues. The CDR3 is CASSSGRNTEAFF. The CDR3 DNA reads as TGTGCCAGCAGCTCAGGAAGGAACACTGAAGCTTTCTTT.

This clone occurred a few times. This rearrangement joins TRBV7-9 to TRBJ1-2; maybe TRBD1 (6 bases). Between the trimmed V and J ends, which lost 5 bases and 8 bases, there was a span of 18 bases. Germline V gene lookup returns CDR1 SEHNR and CDR2 FQNEAQ (reference sequence). The CDR3 is 14 amino acids. DNA for the CDR3: TGTGCCAGCAGCCCGCGGTTGGGGGCGCGAGGCTACACCTTC. This gives the protein CASSPRLGARGYTF.

V and J are TRBV5-1 and TRBJ1-5; D is uncertain. The CDR3 is made up of 15 amino acids. CDR1 and CDR2 from the germline V gene are SGHRS and YFSETQ. The V end lost 0 bases, the J end lost 0 bases, and 7 bases lay between the germline ends. CDR3 sequence: CASSLEAGSNQPQHF. DNA of the CDR3: TGCGCCAGCAGCTTGGAAGCCGGTAGCAATCAGCCCCAGCATTTT.

This clone came up a few times. The chain uses TRBV11-3 and TRBJ1-4; 9 bases align to TRBD1. The germline V gene encodes CDR1 SGHNT and CDR2 YENEEA. CDR3 size: 13 residues. Losses at the gene ends were 8 bases for V and 5 bases for J; bases not matched to a gene: 3. DNA for the CDR3: TGTGCCAGCCGACAGGGGGAGAATGAAAAACTGTTTTTT. This translates into CASRQGENEKLFF.

This clone appeared a few times. The chain is built from TRBV7-2 and TRBJ2-3, with D possibly matching TRBD2 (5 bases). CDR1 and CDR2 from the germline V gene are SGHTA and FQGNSA. Trimming cost V 0 bases and J 4 bases, with 14 bases left between them. This CDR3 has 16 residues. In DNA, the CDR3 is TGTGCCAGCAGCTTAGCACCGGTAGGAGGAGCAGATACGCAGTATTTT. Residues: CASSLAPVGGADTQYF.

V and J are TRBV2 and TRBJ1-5, with D perhaps TRBD1 (5 bases). Germline CDR1 is SNHLY and CDR2 is FYNNEI. The CDR3 consists of 14 residues. The ends were cut back, 7 bases at V and 7 bases at J, with 17 bases in the middle. The chain's CDR3 is CASTLGGTIQPQHF. The CDR3 bases are TGTGCCAGCACCCTTGGGGGGACGATACAGCCCCAGCATTTT.

The chain joins TRBV20-1 to TRBJ2-5; perhaps TRBD1 as D (6 bases). V was pared by 8 bases and J by 1 base, with 8 bases between. The CDR3 extends over 11 amino acids. Per germline, CDR1 DFQATT and CDR2 SNEGSKA (reference sequence). CDR3 sequence reads: CSSTGQETQYF. The CDR3, as DNA: TGCAGTTCGACAGGCCAAGAGACCCAGTACTTC.

This clone was recorded only once. Here the CDR3 DNA reads TGTGCCAGCAGCCTTATGGTTAGCGGGAGAAGGGTTTGGAATGAGCAGTTCTTC. Residues: CASSLMVSGRRVWNEQFF. The chain combines TRBV11-1 with TRBJ2-1; 9 positions match TRBD2. The CDR3 loop spans 18 amino acids. Looked up from germline, CDR1 is SGHAT and CDR2 is FQDESV (reference sequence). With V trimmed by 5 bases and J by 7 bases, 18 bases remained unmatched.

The CDR3: CASSEAGGPSWQFF. Written as DNA, the CDR3 is TGTGCCAGCAGTGAAGCGGGAGGGCCAAGTTGGCAGTTCTTC. V usage is TRBV6-1 and J usage is TRBJ2-1, with 7 nucleotides matching TRBD2. The CDR3 length is 14 residues. V was clipped by 0 bases and J by 12 bases; unmatched bases: 8. Germline loops: CDR1 MNHNS, CDR2 SASEGT.

This clone has a handful of counts. The rearrangement joins TRBV11-2 to TRBJ1-3, with D possibly being TRBD1 (6 bases). Germline V gives CDR1 SGHAT, CDR2 FQNNGV. The V gene lost 5 bases and the J gene lost 0 bases, with 14 bases spanning the gap. The CDR3 is 16 amino acids. In DNA, the CDR3 is TGTGCCAGCAGCCCTACGATGGACAGCTCTGGAAACACCATATATTTT. Encoded protein: CASSPTMDSSGNTIYF.

The chain joins TRBV5-6 to TRBJ1-1, with unresolved D. V gave up 1 base and J gave up 8 bases, with 12 bases separating them. Germline V gene data show CDR1 as SGHDT and CDR2 as YYEEEE. The CDR3 has 13 amino acids. In DNA, the CDR3 is TGTGCCAGCAGCTTGCTGGTTTCTAGGGAAGCTTTCTTT. Its protein product is CASSLLVSREAFF.

This sequence joins TRBV9 and TRBJ1-1; tentative D call: TRBD1 (6 bases). This CDR3 has 16 residues. Between the trimmed V and J ends, which lost 0 bases and 5 bases, there was a span of 17 bases. Germline V gene lookup returns CDR1 SGDLS and CDR2 YYNGEE. In DNA, the CDR3 is TGTGCCAGCAGCGTAGGACAGGTAACCCGGGGAACTGAAGCTTTCTTT. Encoded protein: CASSVGQVTRGTEAFF.

The V call is TRBV28, the J call TRBJ2-5; 8 bases align to TRBD2. Germline values: CDR1 MDHEN, CDR2 SYDVKM. CDR3 length equals 17 residues. V shed 3 bases and J 4 bases; nucleotides not matched to a gene: 13. The CDR3 sequence is CASSFTYRGGERETQYF. CDR3 DNA: TGTGCCAGCAGTTTTACTTACCGGGGGGGCGAGCGAGAGACCCAGTACTTC.